These 32 T cell receptor beta chains came from one sample sequenced in a study of blood T cell repertoires in COVID-19. Here immunoSEQ multiplex PCR was the method, and the copy in TCRdb shows in-frame clones only, minus some. The repertoire holds roughly 110,000 clones, roughly 84% seen once, with around 4.2% in the top ten. The sample was peripheral blood. The receptors stem from a human donor in a cohort sampled during active COVID-19.

The chain is built from TRBV5-6 and TRBJ2-4; 7 nucleotides line up with TRBD1. V dropped 0 bases and J dropped 2; count of bases not matched to a gene: 14. This CDR3 has 19 residues. Germline assignment: CDR1 SGHDT and CDR2 YYEEEE. CDR3 coding DNA: TGTGCCAGCAGCTTGGGACAGGGAAGTGGGGGTCTAACCAAAAACATTCAGTACTTC. Encoded protein: CASSLGQGSGGLTKNIQYF.

The sample holds a few counts of this clone. The chain combines TRBV28 with TRBJ1-4; no clear D. V lost 3 bases to trimming and J lost 0 bases, with 8 bases between them. CDR1 and CDR2 from the germline V gene are MDHEN and SYDVKM. The CDR3 is 15 amino acids. The CDR3 is CASSFIAATNEKLFF. CDR3 DNA: TGTGCCAGCAGTTTCATCGCAGCAACTAATGAAAAACTGTTTTTT.

The chain couples TRBV7-2 to TRBJ2-5; a possible D gene is TRBD2 (6 bases). Trimming removed 5 bases at V and 5 bases at J, with 21 bases between. CDR1 is SGHTA and CDR2 is FQGNSA in the germline V gene. CDR3 length: 16 amino acids. The CDR3 region is CASSRPRGPHVETQYF. The CDR3 coding sequence is TGTGCCAGCAGCCGCCCGCGGGGACCACATGTTGAGACCCAGTACTTC.

The gene calls are TRBV19 and TRBJ2-5; D perhaps matches TRBD2 (5 bases). The CDR3 loop spans 15 amino acids. Germline V gene data show CDR1 as LNHDA and CDR2 as SQIVND (reference sequence). Trimming left V 6 bases short and J 5 bases short, with 19 bases between. This CDR3 is CASSLLWGVEETQYF. DNA of the CDR3: TGTGCCAGTAGCCTCCTATGGGGAGTTGAGGAGACCCAGTACTTC.

J is TRBJ2-6 and V is TRBV28; D unresolved. With 8 bases removed from V and 1 base from J, the gap between germline ends came to 24 bases. The CDR3 covers 19 residues. Germline V lookup: CDR1 MDHEN, CDR2 SYDVKM. CDR3 sequence: CASGSPTDRSYSGANVLTF. In nucleotides, the CDR3 is TGTGCCAGCGGTTCCCCCACAGACCGATCATATTCTGGGGCCAACGTCCTGACTTTC.

The table lists this clone with a count of one. J is TRBJ2-5 and V is TRBV10-3; D is possibly TRBD2 (6 bases). CDR3 size: 13 residues. The germline V gene has CDR1 ENHRY and CDR2 SYGVKD. V was cut by 3 bases and J by 2 bases, with 7 bases left in between. CDR3 coding DNA: TGTGCCATCAGTGATGGGGGGCAAGAGACCCAGTACTTC. It encodes CAISDGGQETQYF.

The chain combines TRBV20-1 with TRBJ1-2; D is uncertain. V lost 3 bases, J lost 3 bases, and 23 bases lay in between. The germline gives CDR1 DFQATT, CDR2 SNEGSKA (reference sequence). This CDR3 region has 17 residues. CDR3 loop: CSASIPPPGGRYYGYTF. CDR3 nucleotide sequence: TGCAGTGCTAGTATACCCCCCCCCGGAGGGAGGTACTATGGCTACACCTTC.

The V and J genes are TRBV7-3 and TRBJ2-3, with D possibly matching TRBD2 (6 bases). V was clipped by 4 bases and J by 0 bases, with 11 bases between them. CDR1 is SGHTA, CDR2 FQGTGA, per germline. This CDR3 spans 15 amino acids. This chain's CDR3 is CASSSAGTSTDTQYF. The CDR3 nucleotides read TGTGCCAGCAGCTCCGCCGGGACTAGCACAGATACGCAGTATTTT.

This chain uses TRBV5-8 with TRBJ1-4, with D possibly being TRBD1 (5 bases). Germline V gene sequence: CDR1 SGHTS, CDR2 YDEGEE. CDR3 length: 15 residues. V was trimmed by 4 bases and J by 1 base, leaving 11 bases between them. CDR3 region: CASSGQGVTNEKLFF. The CDR3 nucleotides read TGTGCCAGCAGCGGACAAGGTGTAACTAATGAAAAACTGTTTTTT.

The chain joins TRBV6-4 to TRBJ2-1; 7 bases align to TRBD2. Germline trimming cut 6 bases from V and 2 bases from J; bases unmatched to any gene: 7. CDR3 length: 15 residues. CDR1 and CDR2 from the germline V gene are MRHNA and SNTAGT. CDR3 residues: CASRSSGEAYNEQFF. CDR3 nucleotide sequence: TGTGCCAGCAGATCAAGCGGGGAAGCCTACAATGAGCAGTTCTTC.

This rearrangement joins TRBV5-8 to TRBJ1-2, with D possibly being TRBD1 (6 bases). Deletions cut 4 bases from V and 7 bases from J, with 26 bases between. CDR3 size: 17 residues. Looked up from germline, CDR1 is SGHTS and CDR2 is YDEGEE. The CDR3 DNA is TGTGCCAGCAGCCCCGGCCATGACTACAGGGATTTTGGTGGCTACACCTTC. Protein product: CASSPGHDYRDFGGYTF.

The chain recombines TRBV11-2 with TRBJ1-1; the match to TRBD1 covers 7 bases. J lost 1 base, V lost 0 bases, and 2 bases had no gene match. This CDR3 region has 15 residues. The germline CDR1 and CDR2 sequences are SGHAT and FQNNGV. The CDR3 region has the DNA TGTGCCAGCAGCTTAGAGTGGACAGGGAACACTGAAGCTTTCTTT. Protein: CASSLEWTGNTEAFF.

The J gene is TRBJ1-3, the V gene TRBV25-1; 7 nucleotides align to TRBD1. The V segment lost 3 bases and the J segment 5 bases; nucleotides outside the gene matches: 1. CDR3 size: 13 residues. Germline values: CDR1 MGHDK, CDR2 SYGVNS. CDR3 residues: CASSETGRNTIYF. The DNA of the CDR3 is TGTGCCAGCAGTGAGACAGGGAGAAACACCATATATTTT.

The chain carries TRBV9 and TRBJ1-1; D is perhaps TRBD1 (6 bases). Trimming removed 4 bases from V and 1 base from J, with 8 bases in between. Germline CDR1 SGDLS, CDR2 YYNGEE. The CDR3 covers 13 residues. This CDR3 reads CASSPGQNTEAFF. In DNA form, the CDR3 reads TGTGCCAGCAGCCCGGGACAGAACACTGAAGCTTTCTTT.

This clone has just one count. The chain joins TRBV7-8 to TRBJ1-2; D is uncertain. The ends were cut back, 0 bases at V and 2 bases at J, with 13 bases in the middle. The CDR3 has 16 amino acids. Germline lookup yields CDR1 SGHVS and CDR2 FQNEAQ. CDR3 amino acids: CASSLAGGFDNYGYTF. The DNA of the CDR3 is TGTGCCAGCAGCTTAGCGGGAGGGTTTGACAACTATGGCTACACCTTC.

The V call is TRBV19, the J call TRBJ1-5, with a possible D match to TRBD1 (6 bases). The ends were cut back, 4 bases at V and 0 bases at J, with 16 bases in the middle. Germline CDR1 reads LNHDA; CDR2 reads SQIVND (reference sequence). The CDR3 loop spans 17 amino acids. The CDR3 reads CASSTNDRYYSNQPQHF. Written as DNA, the CDR3 is TGTGCCAGTAGTACAAATGACAGGTATTATAGCAATCAGCCCCAGCATTTT.

The rearrangement uses TRBV6-5 and TRBJ1-5; 9 nucleotides line up with TRBD1. The ends lost 5 bases at V and 2 bases at J; junction bases unmatched: 4. The germline gives CDR1 MNHEY, CDR2 SVGAGI. CDR3 length equals 15 residues. The chain's CDR3 is CASSPGQGRNQPQHF. The CDR3 DNA reads as TGTGCCAGCAGTCCCGGACAGGGGCGCAATCAGCCCCAGCATTTT.

The CDR3 DNA follows: TGTGCCAGCAGTGCTCAAGGGACACGTACCTACAATGAGCAGTTCTTC. Amino acids: CASSAQGTRTYNEQFF. The chain carries TRBV2 and TRBJ2-1; D is perhaps TRBD1 (6 bases). In germline, CDR1 is SNHLY, CDR2 FYNNEI. Deletions cut 4 bases from V and 2 bases from J, with 15 bases between. The CDR3 is 16 residues long.

In this sample, this clone turned up a few times. This chain joins TRBV7-2 and TRBJ2-2; D gene ambiguous. The V end was cut by 2 bases, the J end by 2 bases, with 6 bases between. This CDR3 spans 14 amino acids. Germline CDR1 SGHTA, CDR2 FQGNSA. The CDR3: CASSLSPNTGELFF. The CDR3, as DNA: TGTGCCAGCAGCTTATCCCCTAACACCGGGGAGCTGTTTTTT. Supplemented by reference TRBV7-2 and TRBJ2-2, the full variable domain reads GAGVSQSPSNKVTEKGKDVELRCDPISGHTALYWYRQSLGQGLEFLIYFQGNSAPDKSGLPSDRFSAERTGGSVSTLTIQRTQQEDSAVYLCASSLSPNTGELFFGEGSRLTVL.

This chain links TRBV5-1 with TRBJ2-1, with a possible D match to TRBD2 (5 bases). The CDR3 length is 15 residues. V shed 0 bases and J shed 7 bases, with 14 bases lying between them. Germline CDR1 is SGHRS and CDR2 is YFSETQ. The CDR3 sequence is CASSLGLAGGNEQFF. The CDR3 region has the DNA TGCGCCAGCAGCTTGGGGCTAGCAGGTGGAAATGAGCAGTTCTTC. Full variable domain (rest looked up from reference TRBV5-1 and TRBJ2-1): KAGVTQTPRYLIKTRGQQVTLSCSPISGHRSVSWYQQTPGQGLQFLFEYFSETQRNKGNFPGRFSGRQFSNSRSEMNVSTLELGDSALYLCASSLGLAGGNEQFFGPGTRLTVL.

The genes are TRBV28 and TRBJ1-5, with a tentative D call TRBD1 (5 bases). Deletions cut 6 bases from V and 0 bases from J, with 12 bases between. The CDR3 spans 15 residues. CDR1 is MDHEN, CDR2 SYDVKM, per germline. The CDR3 coding sequence is TGTGCCAGCAGAACTGGGGGGGTTAGCAATCAGCCCCAGCATTTT. It is translated as CASRTGGVSNQPQHF.

In this sample, this clone turned up once. The chain employs TRBV11-1 and TRBJ2-5; perhaps TRBD1 as D (7 bases). Germline-derived CDR1 and CDR2 are SGHAT and FQDESV (reference sequence). The CDR3 sequence is 14 residues long. Deletions cut 5 bases from V and 4 bases from J, with 14 bases between. The CDR3 here is CASSARQGGETQYF. The CDR3 DNA is TGTGCCAGCAGCGCTAGACAGGGAGGAGAGACCCAGTACTTC.

This sequence joins TRBV9 and TRBJ1-1, with TRBD1 as a possible D gene (6 bases). Trimming took 0 bases from V and 11 from J, leaving 14 bases between them. The CDR3 loop spans 13 amino acids. The germline CDR1 and CDR2 sequences are SGDLS and YYNGEE. The CDR3 loop is CASSVDRTGTAFF. The CDR3 region has the DNA TGTGCCAGCAGCGTAGATCGTACAGGGACGGCTTTCTTT.

This clone was counted many times. V is TRBV27 and J is TRBJ2-7; weak D call: TRBD1 (6 bases). CDR1 and CDR2 from the germline V gene are MNHEY and SMNVEV (reference sequence). This CDR3 region has 12 residues. V was shortened by 3 bases and J by 7 bases, with 10 bases between the two germline ends. CDR3 amino acids: CASSFLGQEQYF. The DNA for the CDR3 is TGTGCCAGCAGTTTCCTCGGACAGGAGCAGTACTTC.

This rearrangement joins TRBV27 to TRBJ2-5; tentatively, D is TRBD1 (5 bases). CDR3 length: 15 amino acids. V lost 2 bases to trimming and J lost 5 bases, with 15 bases between them. Per the germline V gene, CDR1 is MNHEY and CDR2 is SMNVEV (reference sequence). For the CDR3, the DNA is TGTGCCAGCAGTTTAGGTGGCAGGGTTTTTGAGACCCAGTACTTC. Residues: CASSLGGRVFETQYF.

The V and J genes are TRBV4-2 and TRBJ1-3; D not certain. The ends were cut back, 0 bases at V and 0 bases at J, with 12 bases in the middle. Per germline, CDR1 LGHNA and CDR2 YNFKEQ. The CDR3 consists of 17 residues. Written as DNA, the CDR3 is TGTGCCAGCAGCCAAGATAGCGGAAGAAGCTCTGGAAACACCATATATTTT. Protein: CASSQDSGRSSGNTIYF.

The gene calls are TRBV12-5 and TRBJ1-2, with TRBD1 identical over 7 bases. CDR1 is LGHNT, CDR2 FRNRAP, per germline. The CDR3 loop spans 13 amino acids. Losses at the gene ends were 4 bases for V and 5 bases for J; bases not matched to a gene: 4. The DNA of the CDR3 is TGTGCTAGTGGTTCGAGGGACAGTTATGGCTACACCTTC. Translation: CASGSRDSYGYTF.

The genes are TRBV7-9 and TRBJ2-3, with 11 bases identical to TRBD2. CDR3 length: 16 residues. Per germline, CDR1 SEHNR and CDR2 FQNEAQ (reference sequence). V was pared by 5 bases and J by 6 bases, with 10 bases of the junction left unmatched. CDR3 loop: CASSPGLAGHGDTQYF. The CDR3 DNA sequence: TGTGCCAGCAGCCCCGGACTAGCGGGCCATGGGGATACGCAGTATTTT.

The rearrangement joins TRBV19 to TRBJ2-7, with 11 bases lining up with TRBD2. Looked up from germline, CDR1 is LNHDA and CDR2 is SQIVND (reference sequence). This CDR3 is 16 amino acids long. V trimming: 6 bases; J trimming: 3 bases; junction bases outside the gene matches: 10. CDR3 DNA: TGTGCCAGTAGCGTAGACACGACTAGCGGGATCTACGAGCAGTACTTC. Translation gives CASSVDTTSGIYEQYF.

The V and J genes are TRBV5-6 and TRBJ2-3; D gene unclear. V was pared by 0 bases and J by 3 bases, with 8 bases between. Germline V lookup: CDR1 SGHDT, CDR2 YYEEEE. CDR3 length: 14 amino acids. For the CDR3, the DNA is TGTGCCAGCAGCTTGGTTGCAGGTACAGATACGCAGTATTTT. Translation gives CASSLVAGTDTQYF.

The J gene is TRBJ1-5, the V gene TRBV6-2 or TRBV6-3; 7 bases agree with TRBD1. In germline, CDR1 is MNHEY, CDR2 SVGEGT. The trim removed 2 bases at V and 4 bases at J, leaving 2 bases unmatched. This CDR3 region has 14 residues. The CDR3 DNA reads as TGTGCCAGCAGTTACCCGACAGGGAATCAGCCCCAGCATTTT. Translating it yields CASSYPTGNQPQHF.

This clone has just one count. The J gene is TRBJ1-1, the V gene TRBV3-1 (or the pseudogene TRBV3-2); TRBD1 might be the D (5 bases). Germline CDR1 LGHDT, CDR2 YNNKEL (reference sequence). The V and J ends lost 6 bases and 6 bases respectively, with 14 bases between them. The CDR3 contains 13 residues. CDR3 nucleotides: TGTGCCAGCAGTCCAGGCGGGGGTCCTGAAGCTTTCTTT. This sequence encodes CASSPGGGPEAFF.